The clone carrying this T cell receptor (beta chain) occurred many times. Its antigen remains unidentified. Molecular barcoded adaptors covering alpha/delta and beta/gamma chains were used on approximately 400 ng RNA. MiXCR, applied by TCRdb to the reads, yields one record per CDR3 protein. The sample contains about 28,000 distinct CDR3 sequences, 14% of which appear only once. Germline CDR1 and CDR2: MNHNY and SVGAGI (reference sequence). V was pared by 9 bases and J by 0 bases, with 15 bases between. CDR3 size: 15 residues. These data are taken from a study of read filtering for tumor transcriptome and immune sequencing. General study findings and limits: Dropping single-read clonotypes raised IR-seq and RNA-seq shared-clonotype correlation.

The source is a donor over 35 with multiple myeloma. The sequenced sample was a population of CD138-negative cells sorted from bone marrow. V usage is TRBV6-6 and J usage is TRBJ2-1; perhaps TRBD2 as D (5 bases). The CDR3 DNA sequence: TGTGCCAGTACCGAAGCTGGGAGCTCCTACAATGAGCAGTTCTTC. Its protein product is CASTEAGSSYNEQFF.